The following is a T cell receptor beta chain sequence with its context. The CDR3 contains 16 residues. The data originate from a study of blood T cell repertoires in COVID-19. For the study at large: The United States, Italy and Spain provided the acute and convalescent COVID-19 samples. Sources were T cells, B-cell-depleted T cells, or PBMCs; the material itself was cDNA or gDNA.

In the authors' workflow: Scientists estimated how many nucleated cells there were by amplifying reference gene primers. Clones were sequenced by immunoSEQ multiplex PCR, and TCRdb holds only the in-frame ones, with some missing. For V, J and clone size, that table is used; D and trimming come from the DNA. The sample has 300,000 or so clones, 65% to 85% seen once. The receptor was isolated from a woman aged 45-65 years with acute or convalescent COVID-19. The genes are TRBV21-1 and TRBJ1-5; TRBD1 reflects the table's D call only, with no check against the DNA. TRBV21-1 is described as a pseudogene. The specimen sequenced was peripheral blood. CDR3 region: CASTLGTGGGNQPQHF. The CDR3 bases are TGTGCCAGCACCCTAGGGACAGGGGGCGGCAATCAGCCCCAGCATTTT.